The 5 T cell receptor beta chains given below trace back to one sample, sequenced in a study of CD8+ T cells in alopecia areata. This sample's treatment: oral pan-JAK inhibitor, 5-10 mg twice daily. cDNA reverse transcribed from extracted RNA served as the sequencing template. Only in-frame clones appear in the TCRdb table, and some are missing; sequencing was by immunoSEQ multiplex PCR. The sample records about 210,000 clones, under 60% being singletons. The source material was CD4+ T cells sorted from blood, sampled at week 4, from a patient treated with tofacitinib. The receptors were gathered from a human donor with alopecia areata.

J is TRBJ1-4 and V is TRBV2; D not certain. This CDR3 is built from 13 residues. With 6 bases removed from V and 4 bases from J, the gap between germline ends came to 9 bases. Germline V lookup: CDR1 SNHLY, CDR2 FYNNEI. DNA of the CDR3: TGTGCCAGCAGGGACGGCATTAATGAAAAACTGTTTTTT. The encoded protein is CASRDGINEKLFF.

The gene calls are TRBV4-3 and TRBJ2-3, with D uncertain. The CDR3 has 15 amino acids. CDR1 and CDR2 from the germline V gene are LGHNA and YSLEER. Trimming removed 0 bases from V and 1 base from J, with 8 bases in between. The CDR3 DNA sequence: TGCGCCAGCAGCCAAGAAGGACGGGGCACAGATACGCAGTATTTT. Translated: CASSQEGRGTDTQYF.

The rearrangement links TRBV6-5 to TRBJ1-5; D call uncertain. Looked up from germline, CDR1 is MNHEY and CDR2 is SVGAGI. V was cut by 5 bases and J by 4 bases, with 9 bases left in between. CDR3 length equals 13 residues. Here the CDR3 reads CASSTVVNQPQHF. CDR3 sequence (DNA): TGTGCCAGCAGTACCGTAGTGAATCAGCCCCAGCATTTT.

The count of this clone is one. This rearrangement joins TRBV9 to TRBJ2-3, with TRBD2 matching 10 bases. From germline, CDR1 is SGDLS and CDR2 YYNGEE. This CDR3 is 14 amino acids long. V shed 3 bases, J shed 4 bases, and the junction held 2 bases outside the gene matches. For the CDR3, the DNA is TGTGCCAGCAGCGAGCGGGGGGGCCCAGATACGCAGTATTTT. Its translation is CASSERGGPDTQYF.

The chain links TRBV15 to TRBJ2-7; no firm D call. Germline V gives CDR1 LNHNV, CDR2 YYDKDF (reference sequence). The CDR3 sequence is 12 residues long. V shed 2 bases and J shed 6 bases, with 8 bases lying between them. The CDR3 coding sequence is TGTGCCACCAGCAGACGATCCAGCGAGCAGTACTTC. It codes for CATSRRSSEQYF.